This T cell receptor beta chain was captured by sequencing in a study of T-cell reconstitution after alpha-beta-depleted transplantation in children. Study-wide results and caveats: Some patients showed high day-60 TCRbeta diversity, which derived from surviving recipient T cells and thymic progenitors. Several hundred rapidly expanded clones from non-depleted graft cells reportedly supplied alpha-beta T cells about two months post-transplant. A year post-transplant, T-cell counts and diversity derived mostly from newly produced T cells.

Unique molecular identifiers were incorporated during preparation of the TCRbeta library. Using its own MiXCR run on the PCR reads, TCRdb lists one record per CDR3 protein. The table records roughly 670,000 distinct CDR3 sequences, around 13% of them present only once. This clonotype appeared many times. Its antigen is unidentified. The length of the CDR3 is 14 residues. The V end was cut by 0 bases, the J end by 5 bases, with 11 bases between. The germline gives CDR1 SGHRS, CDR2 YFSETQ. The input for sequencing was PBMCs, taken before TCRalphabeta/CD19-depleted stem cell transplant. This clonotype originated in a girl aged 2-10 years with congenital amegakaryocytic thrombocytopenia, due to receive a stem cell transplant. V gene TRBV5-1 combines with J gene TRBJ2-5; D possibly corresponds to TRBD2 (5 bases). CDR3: CASSLVAEVETQYF. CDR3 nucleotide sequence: TGCGCCAGCAGCTTGGTTGCGGAGGTGGAGACCCAGTACTTC.